These 24 T cell receptor beta chains were sequenced from one sample in a study of blood T cell repertoires in COVID-19. Profiling relied on immunoSEQ multiplex PCR, and the TCRdb table lists in-frame clones only, not all of them. The table lists about 70,000 clones, around 86% of them singletons, with around 2.9% in the top ten. Sequencing was carried out using peripheral blood. The receptors here all came from a man older than 75 with acute or convalescent COVID-19.

V is TRBV9 and J is TRBJ1-6; D may be TRBD1 (5 bases). The CDR3 covers 13 residues. Germline V gene sequence: CDR1 SGDLS, CDR2 YYNGEE. Trimming left V 0 bases short and J 10 bases short, with 8 bases between. The CDR3 reads CASSVGGDSPLHF. In nucleotides, the CDR3 is TGTGCCAGCAGCGTAGGGGGGGACTCACCCCTCCACTTT. Filled out from reference TRBV9 and TRBJ1-6, the complete variable domain reads DSGVTQTPKHLITATGQRVTLRCSPRSGDLSVYWYQQSLDQGLQFLIQYYNGEERAKGNILERFSAQQFPDLHSELNLSSLELGDSALYFCASSVGGDSPLHFGNGTRLTVT.

The rearrangement links TRBV7-2 to TRBJ1-2, with D perhaps TRBD1 (5 bases). The V end lost 1 base, the J end lost 9 bases, and 15 bases lay between the germline ends. CDR3 length equals 14 residues. The V gene's germline CDR1 is SGHTA and CDR2 FQGNSA. The chain's CDR3 is CASSLVVGPGRYTF. In DNA, the CDR3 is TGTGCCAGCAGCTTAGTCGTGGGCCCAGGGCGCTACACCTTC. Together with reference TRBV7-2 and TRBJ1-2, the CDR3 gives the full variable domain: GAGVSQSPSNKVTEKGKDVELRCDPISGHTALYWYRQSLGQGLEFLIYFQGNSAPDKSGLPSDRFSAERTGGSVSTLTIQRTQQEDSAVYLCASSLVVGPGRYTFGSGTRLTVV.

The rearrangement joins TRBV15 to TRBJ2-1; no clear D gene. V was pared by 0 bases and J by 6 bases, with 6 bases between. There are 13 residues in the CDR3. Per germline, CDR1 LNHNV and CDR2 YYDKDF (reference sequence). The CDR3 region has the DNA TGTGCCACCAGCAGAGATCGCAGCAATGAGCAGTTCTTC. Protein: CATSRDRSNEQFF.

V usage is TRBV6-5 and J usage is TRBJ2-2, with 11 bases aligning to TRBD2. This CDR3 has 15 amino acids. V lost 7 bases, J lost 7 bases, and 8 bases stayed unmatched. Germline values: CDR1 MNHEY, CDR2 SVGAGI. CDR3 residues: CASTQTSGTVGELFF. The CDR3, as DNA: TGTGCCAGCACCCAGACTAGCGGGACCGTCGGGGAGCTGTTTTTT.

The V call is TRBV10-2, the J call TRBJ2-2, with D perhaps matching TRBD1 (6 bases). This CDR3 has 13 residues. Germline CDR1 reads WSHSY; CDR2 reads SAAADI. Deletions cut 8 bases from V and 5 bases from J, with 12 bases between. CDR3 in amino acids: CASGLDRTGELFF. CDR3 bases: TGCGCCAGCGGTCTTGACAGGACCGGGGAGCTGTTTTTT.

V is TRBV19 and J is TRBJ1-1; 9 positions match TRBD1. There are 14 residues in the CDR3. Trimming took 4 bases from V and 8 from J; bases not matched to a gene: 8. Germline CDR1 is LNHDA and CDR2 is SQIVND (reference sequence). The CDR3 DNA reads TGTGCCAGTAGTAGGGGACAGGGTGCTCTGGAAGCTTTCTTT. Its protein product is CASSRGQGALEAFF.

The gene calls are TRBV11-2 and TRBJ2-7, with D possibly being TRBD1 (5 bases). Germline lookup yields CDR1 SGHAT and CDR2 FQNNGV. V shed 0 bases and J shed 5 bases, with 8 bases lying between them. The length of the CDR3 is 13 residues. The CDR3 nucleotides are TGTGCCAGCAGCTTAGACAGGGCCGACGAGCAGTACTTC. Encoded protein: CASSLDRADEQYF. Full variable domain (rest looked up from reference TRBV11-2 and TRBJ2-7): EAGVAQSPRYKIIEKRQSVAFWCNPISGHATLYWYQQILGQGPKLLIQFQNNGVVDDSQLPKDRFSAERLKGVDSTLKIQPAKLEDSAVYLCASSLDRADEQYFGPGTRLTVT.

This clone has more than one count but fewer than ten. This chain connects TRBV24-1 to TRBJ1-5; TRBD1 matches 7 bases. This CDR3 is built from 14 residues. Germline loops: CDR1 KGHDR, CDR2 SFDVKD. V was pared by 9 bases and J by 6 bases, with 10 bases of the junction left unmatched. CDR3 DNA: TGTGCCACCTCAACGGAGGGGGCTAGTCAGCCCCAGCATTTT. It yields the protein CATSTEGASQPQHF.

This sequence joins TRBV7-8 and TRBJ2-2; TRBD2 agrees at 8 bases. CDR3 length: 15 amino acids. Germline CDR1 SGHVS, CDR2 FQNEAQ. The ends lost 4 bases at V and 6 bases at J; junction bases unmatched: 7. For the CDR3, the DNA is TGTGCCAGCAGCTGGAGCCTAGCGGGCGCCGGGGAGCTGTTTTTT. Encoded protein: CASSWSLAGAGELFF.

The V and J genes are TRBV29-1 and TRBJ1-2, with a weak D call TRBD1 (6 bases). Germline lookup yields CDR1 SQVTM and CDR2 ANQGSEA. With 6 bases removed from V and 8 bases from J, the gap between germline ends came to 19 bases. This CDR3 has 13 amino acids. The CDR3 is CSVTRAGGPGYTF. The CDR3 nucleotides read TGCAGCGTGACCCGAGCGGGGGGGCCCGGCTACACCTTC. Complete variable domain (other parts from reference TRBV29-1 and TRBJ1-2): SAVISQKPSRDICQRGTSLTIQCQVDSQVTMMFWYRQQPGQSLTLIATANQGSEATYESGFVIDKFPISRPNLTFSTLTVSNMSPEDSSIYLCSVTRAGGPGYTFGSGTRLTVV.

The chain carries TRBV27 and TRBJ2-2; the match to TRBD2 covers 10 bases. The CDR3 length is 17 residues. CDR1 and CDR2 from the germline V gene are MNHEY and SMNVEV (reference sequence). Trimming at V came to 3 bases and at J to 7 bases, leaving 11 bases not matched to a gene. CDR3 residues: CASSLLLAGNEVGELFF. CDR3 bases: TGTGCCAGCAGTTTGTTACTAGCGGGAAACGAGGTCGGGGAGCTGTTTTTT.

The chain is built from TRBV4-1 and TRBJ2-7, with TRBD2 identical over 8 bases. The CDR3 is 14 amino acids. With 0 bases clipped from V and 5 bases from J, the junction kept 3 bases outside the gene matches. Germline CDR1 is MGHRA and CDR2 is YSYEKL. CDR3 amino acids: CASSQDPGGDEQYF. The CDR3 DNA reads as TGCGCCAGCAGCCAAGATCCGGGGGGGGACGAGCAGTACTTC.

J is TRBJ1-4 and V is TRBV6-5; no reliable D call. The length of the CDR3 is 13 residues. V was trimmed by 6 bases and J by 4 bases, leaving 9 bases between them. The germline CDR1 and CDR2 sequences are MNHEY and SVGAGI. CDR3 region: CASRPRSNEKLFF. The CDR3 DNA is TGTGCCAGCAGGCCTCGGAGTAATGAAAAACTGTTTTTT.

The chain employs TRBV18 and TRBJ1-4, with TRBD1 identical over 8 bases. Germline CDR1 and CDR2: KGHSH and LQKENI. The CDR3 is made up of 14 amino acids. The V segment lost 5 bases and the J segment 7 bases; nucleotides outside the gene matches: 6. CDR3 sequence: CASSSDRESEKLFF. The CDR3 nucleotides are TGTGCCAGCTCATCGGACAGGGAAAGTGAAAAACTGTTTTTT.

The chain links TRBV6-6 to TRBJ1-1; D is undetermined. This CDR3 is 13 amino acids long. Trimming pared 0 bases from V and 6 bases from J, leaving 8 bases between. Germline CDR1 and CDR2: MNHNY and SVGAGI (reference sequence). CDR3 sequence (DNA): TGTGCCAGCAGTTACTCCACAGTCCCTGAAGCTTTCTTT. Residues: CASSYSTVPEAFF.

This clone came up once. The chain recombines TRBV10-3 with TRBJ2-7, with D perhaps TRBD1 (6 bases). Between the trimmed V and J ends, which lost 6 bases and 0 bases, there was a span of 12 bases. From germline, CDR1 is ENHRY and CDR2 SYGVKD. The CDR3 is made up of 14 amino acids. The DNA of the CDR3 is TGTGCCATCAGGAACCAAGGGGGCTCCTACGAGCAGTACTTC. Encoded protein: CAIRNQGGSYEQYF.

This sequence joins TRBV27 and TRBJ2-3; possible D gene TRBD2, 5 bases. The CDR3 extends over 16 amino acids. The germline V gene encodes CDR1 MNHEY and CDR2 SMNVEV (reference sequence). V was trimmed by 3 bases and J by 5 bases, leaving 18 bases between them. The CDR3, as DNA: TGTGCCAGCAGTTTCACCGGGCGGGTGGGAGTAGATACGCAGTATTTT. This translates into CASSFTGRVGVDTQYF.

V and J are TRBV10-1 and TRBJ2-7, with D possibly matching TRBD2 (6 bases). The CDR3 spans 14 residues. Germline V gene lookup returns CDR1 WNHNN and CDR2 SYGVQD (reference sequence). Between the trimmed V and J ends, which lost 0 bases and 4 bases, there was a span of 10 bases. CDR3 in DNA: TGCGCCAGCAGTGAGTCGGGTAGCGGATACGAGCAGTACTTC. This gives the protein CASSESGSGYEQYF.

V is TRBV10-3 and J is TRBJ2-1; TRBD2 agrees at 13 bases. The CDR3 consists of 16 residues. CDR1 and CDR2 from the germline V gene are ENHRY and SYGVKD. The V segment lost 2 bases and the J segment 8 bases; nucleotides outside the gene matches: 6. CDR3 DNA sequence: TGTGCCATCAGTGAGCCTACTAGCGGGAGGGCCTATGAGCAGTTCTTC. Encoded protein: CAISEPTSGRAYEQFF.

V gene TRBV4-1 combines with J gene TRBJ1-2; TRBD1 might be the D (6 bases). CDR3 size: 12 residues. Germline CDR1 reads MGHRA; CDR2 reads YSYEKL. The V end was cut by 0 bases, the J end by 8 bases, with 7 bases between. In nucleotides, the CDR3 is TGCGCCAGCAGCCAAGATAGGGGGGGCTACACCTTC. Its protein is CASSQDRGGYTF.

The J gene is TRBJ1-1, the V gene TRBV2, with D hard to call. Trimming pared 10 bases from V and 2 bases from J, leaving 17 bases between. This CDR3 is 14 amino acids long. CDR1 is SNHLY and CDR2 is FYNNEI in the germline V gene. The CDR3 spells CATRGRETNTEAFF. CDR3 bases: TGTGCCACCCGGGGTAGGGAGACCAACACTGAAGCTTTCTTT.

The chain joins TRBV7-9 to TRBJ2-3; 8 positions agree with TRBD1. V was pared by 2 bases and J by 3 bases, with 7 bases of the junction left unmatched. Germline V gene lookup returns CDR1 SEHNR and CDR2 FQNEAQ (reference sequence). The CDR3 runs 16 residues. This CDR3 is CASSLWAGGETDTQYF. CDR3 DNA: TGTGCCAGCAGCTTATGGGCAGGGGGCGAAACAGATACGCAGTATTTT.

The V and J genes are TRBV5-1 and TRBJ2-1; 10 bases fit TRBD2. Germline CDR1 reads SGHRS; CDR2 reads YFSETQ. Losses at the gene ends were 4 bases for V and 13 bases for J; bases not matched to a gene: 11. This CDR3 is built from 14 residues. CDR3: CASSPPLAGVGQFF. The CDR3 nucleotides read TGCGCCAGCAGCCCGCCCCTAGCGGGAGTGGGACAGTTCTTC.

V usage is TRBV19 and J usage is TRBJ1-1; no clear D gene. The CDR3 contains 13 residues. V dropped 6 bases and J dropped 0 bases, with 8 bases sitting between them. Germline loops: CDR1 LNHDA, CDR2 SQIVND (reference sequence). This CDR3 is CASRRLLNTEAFF. As DNA, the CDR3 is TGTGCCAGTAGGAGACTACTGAACACTGAAGCTTTCTTT.